The source of this TCR beta chain is a study of cytomegalovirus exposure and HLA in healthy donors. Broader study findings: The classifier, whose performance was assessed in both the original and validation cohorts, reportedly diagnosed cytomegalovirus status with high specificity and sensitivity. Immune exposure information comprised only CMV serostatus.

Regarding this clone: Its antigen is as yet unknown.

The PCR used 60 Vbeta and 13 Jbeta primers. Clones were read by immunoSEQ multiplex PCR, and TCRdb kept only the in-frame ones, dropping some. In the table there are approximately 130,000 clones, 76% of which are singletons. Germline lookup yields CDR1 SGDLS and CDR2 YYNGEE. This CDR3 is built from 14 residues. V was clipped by 0 bases and J by 12 bases; unmatched bases: 9. The receptor's source is a female donor in good health and CMV-seropositive. The sequenced material came from PBMCs. V is TRBV9 and J is TRBJ2-1; 7 positions match TRBD2. The CDR3 region has the DNA TGTGCCAGCAGCGTAGGGACTAGAGGAAGTCGGCAGTTCTTC. It specifies CASSVGTRGSRQFF. Filled out from reference TRBV9 and TRBJ2-1, the complete variable domain reads DSGVTQTPKHLITATGQRVTLRCSPRSGDLSVYWYQQSLDQGLQFLIQYYNGEERAKGNILERFSAQQFPDLHSELNLSSLELGDSALYFCASSVGTRGSRQFFGPGTRLTVL.